This T cell receptor (beta chain) came from a study of blood T cell repertoires in COVID-19. Turning to the study itself: The United States, Italy and Spain provided the acute and convalescent COVID-19 samples.

Trimming left V 3 bases short and J 3 bases short, with 6 bases between. The CDR3 has 13 residues. Germline CDR1 is KGHSH and CDR2 is LQKENI. Original methodology: Reference gene primer amplification yielded estimated nucleated cell counts. Using immunoSEQ multiplex PCR, the repertoire was profiled, and TCRdb retains in-frame clones only, with some absent. The V and J calls and clone size come from that table; D and trimming were worked out from the DNA. The sample shows tens of thousands of clones, 79% of them seen only once. The sample taken for sequencing was peripheral blood. This sequence joins TRBV18 and TRBJ1-5; D uncertain. The receptor comes from a man between 60 and 75 years old with active or convalescent COVID-19. DNA for the CDR3: TGTGCCAGCTCACCCGAACACAATCAGCCCCAGCATTTT. Protein product: CASSPEHNQPQHF. Full variable domain (rest looked up from reference TRBV18 and TRBJ1-5): NAGVMQNPRHLVRRRGQEARLRCSPMKGHSHVYWYRQLPEEGLKFMVYLQKENIIDESGMPKERFSAEFPKEGPSILRIQQVVRGDSAAYFCASSPEHNQPQHFGDGTRLSIL.